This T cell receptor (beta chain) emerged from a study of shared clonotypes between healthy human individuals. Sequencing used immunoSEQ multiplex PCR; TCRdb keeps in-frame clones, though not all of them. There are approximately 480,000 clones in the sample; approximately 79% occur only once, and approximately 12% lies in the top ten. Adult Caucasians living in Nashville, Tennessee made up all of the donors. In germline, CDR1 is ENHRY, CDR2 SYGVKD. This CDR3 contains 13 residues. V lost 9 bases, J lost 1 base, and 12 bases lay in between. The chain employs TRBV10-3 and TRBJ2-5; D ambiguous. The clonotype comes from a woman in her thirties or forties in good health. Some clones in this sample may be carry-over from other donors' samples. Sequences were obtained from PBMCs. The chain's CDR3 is CAIGIGGQETQYF. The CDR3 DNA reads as TGTGCCATTGGGATAGGTGGCCAAGAGACCCAGTACTTC.